This T cell receptor beta chain was obtained from a study of shared T cell receptors in the human thymus. Produced via immunoSEQ multiplex PCR; TCRdb's table is partial and in-frame only. The sample lists roughly 410,000 clones, about 95% occurring once. Trimming pared 0 bases from V and 2 bases from J, leaving 8 bases between. CDR3 length: 14 amino acids. Germline CDR1 is SGDLS and CDR2 is YYNGEE. The chain joins TRBV9 to TRBJ2-5; D ambiguous. Sample: thymocytes. This TCR was recovered from a human donor. Here the CDR3 DNA reads TGTGCCAGCAGCGTAGCGGCCGCACAAGAGACCCAGTACTTC. Amino acid sequence: CASSVAAAQETQYF.